This T cell receptor beta chain was observed in a study of blood T cell repertoires in COVID-19. About the study: The samples span acute and convalescent COVID-19 from the United States, Italy and Spain. PBMCs, B-cell-depleted T cells, or T cells provided the cDNA or gDNA that made up the material.

Trimming cost V 3 bases and J 3 bases, with 9 bases left between them. The CDR3 extends over 13 amino acids. CDR1 is SGHRS, CDR2 YFSETQ, per germline. In the study's own analysis: The assay estimated nucleated cells by amplifying reference gene primers. The repertoire was sequenced with immunoSEQ multiplex PCR; TCRdb's copy has only in-frame clones and lacks some. For V, J and clone size, that table is used; D and trimming come from the DNA. The table lists some 160,000 clones, approximately 79% of them singletons, with roughly 8.6% in the top ten. Material: peripheral blood. The V call is TRBV5-1, the J call TRBJ1-1; D unresolved. This clonotype was sampled from a man over 45 with active or convalescent COVID-19. The CDR3 loop reads CASSSSPYTEAFF. In DNA form, the CDR3 reads TGCGCCAGCAGCTCTTCTCCCTACACTGAAGCTTTCTTT.